The entry that follows covers one TCR beta chain sequence. Its antigen remains undetermined. Base-call qualities are not available, and no considerably larger clone is one nucleotide away. The junction shows trimming of 3 bases on V and 3 bases on J, plus 15 bases between the germline ends. The germline V gene gives CDR1 as MDHEN and CDR2 as SYDVKM. The CDR3 contains 15 residues, cysteine and phenylalanine counted. Only CDR3 DNA is held: 45 bases, read in frame from base 1. Reading the label with the study, this specimen's time point is: baseline before first vaccination. Samples from vaccinated people were obtained from the UK trials COV001 and COV002, which included a single-blind randomized controlled phase 2/3 trial of AZD1222 (ChAdOx1 nCoV-19) in healthy adults. For TCRbeta chain sequencing, PBMC samples from trial participants were taken at day 0 and at day 28 after the second dose. The CDR3 regions of human TCRbeta chains were analyzed by immunosequencing. Per the source publication's procedure: TCRs in the repertoires were matched against a reference library of SARS-CoV-2-specific TCRs that had been generated with the MIRA antigen-specificity platform. Breadth was defined as the fraction of unique TCRs that were SARS-CoV-2-associated. Depth was defined as the fraction of total T cells that were SARS-CoV-2-associated. Using the MIRA data, each spike-specific TCR was assigned both to the spike region to which the TCR was reactive and to a CD4 or CD8 class. Log10-transformed breadth and depth values were compared by one-way ANOVA with Sidak's multiple comparisons tests. As stored in TCRdb, this immuneACCESS dataset retains in-frame rearrangements with V and J assigned. A fraction of the clones does not appear; measured against another copy, unresolved V genes explain less than half of the discrepancy, and the remainder lacks a known reason. V and J calls plus clone size are reproduced from that table; the DNA served to infer D and trimming. The sample table shows under 150,000 clones, and around 92% are seen once. 2.5% to 3.5% of the sample belongs to the ten largest clones.

This sample stems from a study of T cell responses to AZD1222 COVID-19 vaccine (dated by TCRdb to the early 2020s). Context from the whole study: Because spike-specific TCR depth and breadth did not differ between the two schedules, AZD1222 recipients who got a second dose at roughly 4 weeks were pooled with those who got a second dose at roughly 12 weeks. Trial participants were enrolled by age into 18-55, 56-69 and 70-plus year subgroups, with about 150, 27 and 61 TCR-sequenced participants respectively. A total of 230 to 250 trial participants underwent TCR sequencing, of whom 207 received two doses of AZD1222 and about 25 received two doses of the MenACWY control vaccine. General findings and caveats noted by the study authors: Reportedly, almost half of the unique spike-specific TCRs recognized epitopes lying outside the regions that are mutated in the B.1.351 and B.1.1.7 variants. After two AZD1222 doses, both the breadth and the depth of spike-specific TCRs were significantly higher than at day 0 and than in MenACWY recipients. Because no day 14 peak-response samples were available, repertoires were characterized only after the peak T cell response. Conclusions about previously exposed vaccinees were limited because only six AZD1222 recipients were SARS-CoV-2 seropositive at baseline. The whole spike protein was spanned by vaccine-associated CD4 TCRs, and dominant responses were seen in regions 160-218 and 743-854. The 56-69-year group was small, and its depth increase did not reach significance, likely because of low power. Participants were mostly white British, with more females than males. The authors suggested clonal diversity may have been underestimated.

The receptor chain draws on TRBV28 and TRBJ2-7, and possibly TRBD2, on 6 matching bases. This clonotype originated in an adult in good health. Sequenced material: peripheral blood, taken on day 0 of AZD1222 vaccination. The DNA is TGTGCCAGCAGTTTGGTGCGACTCGGGGGCTACGAGCAGTACTTC. This gives the protein CASSLVRLGGYEQYF.